A selection of T cell receptor beta chains follows, all from one sample in a study of memory CD4+ T cells and cytomegalovirus serostatus. Sequencing was performed with immunoSEQ multiplex PCR; in TCRdb, only in-frame clones are kept and a portion is missing. The repertoire holds about 57,000 clones, 65% to 80% seen once, with 0.82% in the top ten. The specimen was memory CD4+ T cells from blood. These receptors all come from an adult in good health and CMV-seronegative. CDR3s include the opening cysteine and the closing phenylalanine or tryptophan. Fields, in order: J gene, D gene, V gene, clone size, CDR3 protein, CDR3 DNA. D genes are given only for firm matches. Size is omitted from some rows. Given values are once, few, many or a class for expanded clones.

J gene: TRBJ2-3
D gene: .
V gene: TRBV9
clone size: few
CDR3 protein: CASTLEGGTDTQYF
CDR3 DNA: TGTGCCAGCACCTTAGAGGGTGGCACAGATACGCAGTATTTT

J gene: TRBJ1-2
D gene: .
V gene: TRBV4-1
clone size: .
CDR3 protein: CASSSGSGYGYTF
CDR3 DNA: TGCGCCAGCAGCTCAGGGAGTGGCTATGGCTACACCTTC

J gene: TRBJ1-1
D gene: .
V gene: TRBV30
clone size: once
CDR3 protein: CAWQWGDTEAFF
CDR3 DNA: TGTGCCTGGCAGTGGGGGGACACTGAAGCTTTCTTT

J gene: TRBJ1-2
D gene: .
V gene: TRBV28
clone size: .
CDR3 protein: CASSFKGYGYTF
CDR3 DNA: TGTGCCAGCAGTTTTAAGGGGTATGGCTACACCTTC

J gene: TRBJ1-6
D gene: .
V gene: TRBV5-6
clone size: few
CDR3 protein: CASSLVGSPLHF
CDR3 DNA: TGTGCCAGCAGCTTGGTAGGTTCACCCCTCCACTTT

J gene: TRBJ1-5
D gene: .
V gene: TRBV6-6
clone size: .
CDR3 protein: CASSPARENQPQHF
CDR3 DNA: TGTGCCAGCAGTCCCGCCCGGGAAAATCAGCCCCAGCATTTT

J gene: TRBJ1-5
D gene: .
V gene: TRBV9
clone size: .
CDR3 protein: CASSVSGGVGQPQHF
CDR3 DNA: TGTGCCAGCAGCGTAAGCGGAGGGGTAGGTCAGCCCCAGCATTTT

J gene: TRBJ1-4
D gene: .
V gene: TRBV30
clone size: .
CDR3 protein: CAWSGGPEEKLFF
CDR3 DNA: TGTGCCTGGAGTGGGGGACCGGAAGAAAAACTGTTTTTT

J gene: TRBJ2-2
D gene: TRBD2
V gene: TRBV5-1
clone size: .
CDR3 protein: CASSFGGTDTGELFF
CDR3 DNA: TGCGCCAGCAGCTTCGGGGGGACGGACACCGGGGAGCTGTTTTTT

J gene: TRBJ2-3
D gene: TRBD2
V gene: TRBV2
clone size: once
CDR3 protein: CASSGTSGGPPRTDTQYF
CDR3 DNA: TGTGCCAGCAGTGGGACTAGCGGGGGCCCACCCCGCACAGATACGCAGTATTTT

J gene: TRBJ2-7
D gene: TRBD2
V gene: TRBV4-2
clone size: .
CDR3 protein: CASSQTPLGGSSYEQYF
CDR3 DNA: TGTGCCAGCAGCCAGACTCCATTGGGCGGGAGCTCCTACGAGCAGTACTTC

J gene: TRBJ2-1
D gene: .
V gene: TRBV29-1
clone size: .
CDR3 protein: CSVPTSRSYNEQFF
CDR3 DNA: TGCAGCGTACCGACGTCCCGCTCCTACAATGAGCAGTTCTTC

J gene: TRBJ1-1
D gene: .
V gene: TRBV18
clone size: .
CDR3 protein: CASSADRNTEAFF
CDR3 DNA: TGTGCCAGCTCGGCAGACAGGAACACTGAAGCTTTCTTT

J gene: TRBJ2-1
D gene: TRBD1
V gene: TRBV6-5
clone size: few
CDR3 protein: CASSLTGGLVNEQFF
CDR3 DNA: TGTGCCAGCAGTCTAACAGGGGGCTTAGTAAATGAGCAGTTCTTC

J gene: TRBJ2-1
D gene: TRBD2
V gene: TRBV9
clone size: .
CDR3 protein: CASSVSSGTYNEQFF
CDR3 DNA: TGTGCCAGCAGCGTTTCTAGCGGGACCTACAATGAGCAGTTCTTC

J gene: TRBJ1-5
D gene: .
V gene: TRBV12-5
clone size: .
CDR3 protein: CASGFGDNQPQHF
CDR3 DNA: TGTGCTAGTGGCTTCGGGGACAATCAGCCCCAGCATTTT

J gene: TRBJ2-3
D gene: TRBD2
V gene: TRBV7-8
clone size: .
CDR3 protein: CASSLVTSGVADTQYF
CDR3 DNA: TGTGCCAGCAGCTTAGTGACTAGCGGGGTGGCAGATACGCAGTATTTT

J gene: TRBJ2-7
D gene: .
V gene: TRBV2
clone size: .
CDR3 protein: CASSDRYEQYF
CDR3 DNA: TGTGCCAGCAGTGATCGATACGAGCAGTACTTC

J gene: TRBJ2-1
D gene: TRBD1
V gene: TRBV19
clone size: .
CDR3 protein: CASSPGHRGYGSNEQFF
CDR3 DNA: TGTGCCAGTAGCCCGGGTCACAGGGGTTATGGAAGCAATGAGCAGTTCTTC

J gene: TRBJ1-5
D gene: .
V gene: TRBV2
clone size: .
CDR3 protein: CASTGGSGGGDQPQHF
CDR3 DNA: TGTGCCAGCACCGGCGGAAGCGGCGGGGGCGATCAGCCCCAGCATTTT

J gene: TRBJ2-5
D gene: .
V gene: TRBV7-8
clone size: .
CDR3 protein: CASSRGRGLETQYF
CDR3 DNA: TGTGCCAGCAGCCGGGGGCGTGGCTTAGAGACCCAGTACTTC

J gene: TRBJ1-3
D gene: .
V gene: TRBV4-1
clone size: .
CDR3 protein: CASSQTAVSFGNTIYF
CDR3 DNA: TGCGCCAGCAGCCAAACTGCGGTCAGTTTTGGAAACACCATATATTTT

J gene: TRBJ2-1
D gene: .
V gene: TRBV10-3
clone size: .
CDR3 protein: CAISEDSLVNEQFF
CDR3 DNA: TGTGCCATCAGTGAGGACAGTTTGGTCAATGAGCAGTTCTTC

J gene: TRBJ2-3
D gene: TRBD2
V gene: TRBV6-6
clone size: .
CDR3 protein: CASSSGGPPDTQYF
CDR3 DNA: TGTGCCAGCAGTAGCGGGGGCCCGCCAGATACGCAGTATTTT

J gene: TRBJ2-1
D gene: .
V gene: TRBV6-4
clone size: .
CDR3 protein: CASSEASFNNEQFF
CDR3 DNA: TGTGCCAGCAGTGAAGCGAGCTTTAACAATGAGCAGTTCTTC

J gene: TRBJ2-7
D gene: TRBD1
V gene: TRBV6-1
clone size: .
CDR3 protein: CASSAQTGARYEQYF
CDR3 DNA: TGTGCCAGCAGTGCTCAGACAGGGGCGCGATATGAGCAGTACTTC

J gene: TRBJ1-2
D gene: TRBD1
V gene: TRBV5-1
clone size: .
CDR3 protein: CASTSTGGDGYTF
CDR3 DNA: TGCGCCAGCACTTCAACAGGGGGCGATGGCTACACCTTC